The subject of this entry is one T cell receptor beta chain. Its antigen is not identified. This entry comes from a study of blood T cells in healthy people across ages. General study findings and limits: As age increased, TCR beta diversity per million T cells fell in a roughly linear fashion.

A J-beta primer mix and a sample-barcoded 5' primer were used in a second PCR of about 6 to 12 cycles. Each cDNA molecule, via a template-switch adaptor with 12 random nucleotides, was tagged. From the 5' RACE reads, TCRdb called clonotypes with MiXCR, one entry per CDR3 protein. This sample has about 680,000 distinct CDR3 sequences; over 45% occur once, and the top ten carry roughly 31%. Germline CDR1 is LGHDT and CDR2 is YNNKEL (reference sequence). V dropped 3 bases and J dropped 3; count of bases not matched to a gene: 7. The CDR3 consists of 15 residues. The sequence was collected from a woman in her fifties or sixties in good health. Sample: blood. The V call is TRBV3-1, the J call TRBJ1-2; 7 positions match TRBD1. CDR3 amino acids: CASSHEGASYYGYTF. The CDR3 DNA is TGTGCCAGCAGCCATGAGGGGGCGTCCTACTATGGCTACACCTTC.